This T cell receptor beta chain emerged from a study of identical twins. It was template switching that added a universal primer site, and there were unique molecular identifiers on the cDNA. TCRdb re-called the 5' RACE reads through MiXCR, storing one row per CDR3 protein. The sample lists roughly 350,000 distinct CDR3 sequences; approximately 9.1% were seen once. Findings and caveats of the study: Fewer insertions marked abundant cord blood beta clonotypes; young adult naive trended weakly, memory not at all.

A few counts support this clonotype. Its antigen is not known. This clonotype was obtained from a woman aged 50 to 60 in good health. Material: naive T cells sorted from blood.

The DNA for the CDR3 is TGCGCCAGCAGCTACCCACGAGAGAACACTGAAGCTTTCTTT. Encoded protein: CASSYPRENTEAFF. The J gene is TRBJ1-1, the V gene TRBV4-1; D not resolved. V was trimmed by 5 bases and J by 1 base, leaving 11 bases between them. Germline V CDR1 and CDR2: MGHRA, YSYEKL. The CDR3 spans 14 residues.